The rows below give T cell receptor beta chains drawn from one sample of a study of T cells in Graves' hyperthyroidism and ophthalmopathy. TCRdb re-called the multiplex PCR reads with MiXCR, one entry per CDR3 protein. The repertoire holds some 210,000 distinct CDR3 sequences, approximately 17% seen once, with roughly 53% in the top ten. Sequenced input: blood. The receptor set was obtained from a man aged 45 to 65 with Graves' hyperthyroidism. The CDR3 runs from the conserved cysteine through the conserved F or W. D genes are given only for firm matches. Size values are once, few and many counts, or a class for expanded clones, and some rows have none.

>TRBJ2-1|many|TRBV20-1|TRBD2
TGCAGTGCTAGAGATCTCACTAGCGACTACAATGAGCAGTTCTTC
CSARDLTSDYNEQFF
>TRBJ1-2|few|TRBV28|NA
TGTGCCAGCAGTTTAAAAGGGTTTGGCTACACCTTC
CASSLKGFGYTF
>TRBJ1-4|NA|TRBV7-9|NA
TGTGCCAGCAGCTTAGTTTCGGGGAAAGGCGAAAAACTGTTTTTT
CASSLVSGKGEKLFF
>TRBJ2-7|NA|TRBV6-1|NA
TGTGCCAGCAGCGCTTCAGGAGCGTACGAGCAGTACTTC
CASSASGAYEQYF
>TRBJ2-2|many|TRBV5-1|NA
TGCGCCAGCAGCTTGGCCGACGTCAGGAACACCGGGGAGCTGTTTTTT
CASSLADVRNTGELFF
>TRBJ2-5|many|TRBV20-1|TRBD1
TGCAGTGCTCCGGACGACAGGGGCCGGGACGAGACCCAGTACTTC
CSAPDDRGRDETQYF
>TRBJ2-7|NA|TRBV28|TRBD2
TGTGCCAGCAGTTTGGGGGGTAGCGGGACCGAGCAGTACTTC
CASSLGGSGTEQYF
>TRBJ1-5|NA|TRBV7-9|TRBD1
TGTGCCAGCAGCTTAGGGGGGTTCAGGGGGCAGCCCCGGCATTTT
CASSLGGFRGQPRHF
>TRBJ2-7|many|TRBV6-2/TRBV6-3|TRBD2
TGTGCCAGCAGTTACGGAGGGATGAGGCAAGCGGGAGCGTCTTCCGACGAGCAGTACTTC
CASSYGGMRQAGASSDEQYF
>TRBJ2-5|once|TRBV7-3|TRBD2
TGTGCCAGCAGCCCCGGGGTAGCGGGAGGCGAGACCCAGTACTTC
CASSPGVAGGETQYF
>TRBJ2-7|many|TRBV7-6|TRBD1
TGTGCCAGCAGCCTAGAACCGGGACAGGGGATTTCCTACGAGCAGTACTTC
CASSLEPGQGISYEQYF
>TRBJ1-2|NA|TRBV7-9|TRBD1
TGTGCCAGCAGCCCGTATACCACAGGGGGCTATGGCTACACCTTC
CASSPYTTGGYGYTF
>TRBJ1-2|many|TRBV6-1|TRBD1
TGTGCCAGCAGTGTTCCGCCGGGACAGGGCCTCTATGGCTACACCTTC
CASSVPPGQGLYGYTF
>TRBJ2-5|many|TRBV6-6|NA
TGTGCCAGCAGTTACTCACCGTTTGGCCGGGGGGAGACCCAGTACTTC
CASSYSPFGRGETQYF
>TRBJ2-3|NA|TRBV19|TRBD2
TGTGCCAGTAGTACGGTGATGCGGGAGTATCCAGATACGCAGTATTTT
CASSTVMREYPDTQYF
>TRBJ2-5|NA|TRBV29-1|TRBD1
TGCAGCGTAACGGGACAGTTCCAAGAGACCCAGTACTTC
CSVTGQFQETQYF
>TRBJ1-5|many|TRBV12-3/TRBV12-4|TRBD1
TGTGCCAGCAGCCCAGGACAGGTCCAGCCCCAGCATTTT
CASSPGQVQPQHF
>TRBJ2-1|many|TRBV12-3/TRBV12-4|NA
TGTGCCAGCAGTTTAGCACACGGGATTAACATTGAGCAGTTCTTC
CASSLAHGINIEQFF
>TRBJ1-4|NA|TRBV5-1|NA
TGCGCCAGCGGCCAGGGACTTGGTAATGAAAAACTGTTTTTT
CASGQGLGNEKLFF
>TRBJ2-7|many|TRBV5-1|TRBD2
TGCGCCAGCAGCTTCGGCGGGAGCTCCTACGAGCAGTACTTC
CASSFGGSSYEQYF
>TRBJ1-3|NA|TRBV30|NA
TGTGCCTGGACTATTGGAGCGGGAAACACCATATATTTT
CAWTIGAGNTIYF
>TRBJ2-7|many|TRBV7-9|NA
TGTGCCAGCAGCCTCCGGAGCCACGAGCAGTACTTC
CASSLRSHEQYF
>TRBJ2-3|few|TRBV10-3|TRBD2
TGTGCCACCTACGGACTAGCGGGAGTGGTGGATACGCAGTATTTT
CATYGLAGVVDTQYF
>TRBJ1-3|NA|TRBV29-1|NA
TGCAGCGTTGAATGGGGAAACACCATATATTTT
CSVEWGNTIYF
>TRBJ1-2|NA|TRBV3-1|NA
TGTGCCAGCAGCCAAGGGACGGGCCACTATGGCTACACCTTC
CASSQGTGHYGYTF
>TRBJ1-2|NA|TRBV24-1|NA
TGTGCCACCAGTGATAACCGGGGAGGTGGCTACACCTTC
CATSDNRGGGYTF
>TRBJ2-7|many|TRBV7-2|TRBD2
TGTGCCAGCAGCTTACGGGCGGGAGGGATCGGCGAGCAGTACTTC
CASSLRAGGIGEQYF
>TRBJ2-1|many|TRBV2|TRBD1
TGTGCCAGCAGTCCACAGGGGGCGCAGTACAATGAGCAGTTCTTC
CASSPQGAQYNEQFF
>TRBJ2-1|many|TRBV18|NA
TGTGCCAGCTCACCACCGAGCACTTACAATGAGCAGTTCTTC
CASSPPSTYNEQFF
>TRBJ2-1|many|TRBV6-1|TRBD2
TGTGCCGCCAGCGGGAGGGCCTACAATGAGCAGTTCTTC
CAASGRAYNEQFF
>TRBJ2-5|NA|TRBV5-1|TRBD1
TGCGCCAGCAGCTTTGGGACAGGGTATCAAGAGACCCAGTACTTC
CASSFGTGYQETQYF
>TRBJ1-5|NA|TRBV15|NA
TGTGCCACCAGCAGAGATAAGGGGGTCGGAGGCAATCAGCCCCAGCATTTT
CATSRDKGVGGNQPQHF
>TRBJ2-7|many|TRBV25-1|TRBD2
TGTGCCAGCAGGGTGCTAGCGGGAGAAGGTGAGCAGTACTTC
CASRVLAGEGEQYF
>TRBJ1-5|many|TRBV5-1|NA
TGCGCCAGCAGCTTGGGTCTGGGGGCGGATCAGCCCCAGCATTTT
CASSLGLGADQPQHF
>TRBJ2-1|NA|TRBV11-3|NA
TGTGCCAGCAGCCCAACCCGGCCGAGCAGCTCCTACAATGAGCAGTTCTTC
CASSPTRPSSSYNEQFF